The 25 T cell receptor beta chains reported below all come from one sample, sequenced in a study of T cells in Graves' hyperthyroidism and ophthalmopathy. TCR beta CDR3 regions were amplified from RNA transcripts. Researchers ran a first-round RT-PCR on the TCR CDR3 using the HTBI primer set. Using its own MiXCR run on the multiplex PCR reads, TCRdb lists one record per CDR3 protein. The repertoire holds 480,000 or so distinct CDR3 sequences, with roughly 45% as singletons. The sample comprised peripheral blood or thyroid tissue (not recorded which). The receptor source for this set is an adult woman with Graves' disease, either hyperthyroidism or ophthalmopathy (not recorded which).

This clonotype was counted at least ten times. CDR3 sequence: CASSLALGNQPQHF. Written as DNA, the CDR3 is TGTGCCAGCAGCTTAGCGTTGGGTAATCAGCCCCAGCATTTT. The chain recombines TRBV7-2 with TRBJ1-5; D remains unclear. The ends were cut back, 0 bases at V and 4 bases at J, with 7 bases in the middle. CDR3 length: 14 amino acids. Germline CDR1 SGHTA, CDR2 FQGNSA.

About this clonotype itself: The junction departs from the called germline gene at one end, perhaps through a read error. The rearrangement uses TRBV10-3 and TRBJ1-5; D uncertain. Germline CDR1 ENHRY, CDR2 SYGVKD. CDR3 length equals 10 residues. The CDR3 loop is CAISESPPHF. CDR3 bases: TGTGCCATCAGTGAATCCCCCCCGCATTTT.

This clonotype appeared a few times. V usage is TRBV2 and J usage is TRBJ1-2; D is unclear. CDR3 size: 13 residues. Germline loops: CDR1 SNHLY, CDR2 FYNNEI. The ends were cut back, 6 bases at V and 4 bases at J, with 12 bases in the middle. The CDR3 DNA sequence: TGTGCCAGCAGCGACGGGATCTCCTATGGCTACACCTTC. This translates into CASSDGISYGYTF.

This clonotype was seen ten or more times. J is TRBJ2-7 and V is TRBV7-2, with 7 nucleotides matching TRBD2. Germline V gene lookup returns CDR1 SGHTA and CDR2 FQGNSA. CDR3 length equals 15 residues. The junction had 7 bases not matched to a gene; V was cut back by 3 bases and J by 2 bases. The CDR3 here is CASSFLWEGPYEQYF. The CDR3 DNA is TGTGCCAGCAGCTTCTTGTGGGAGGGCCCCTACGAGCAGTACTTC.

V gene TRBV6-5 combines with J gene TRBJ1-6; no firm D call. CDR1 and CDR2 (germline): MNHEY, SVGAGI. The CDR3 is 14 amino acids. V lost 0 bases to trimming and J lost 3 bases, with 3 bases between them. The chain's CDR3 is CASSYSIYNSPLHF. CDR3 DNA sequence: TGTGCCAGCAGTTACTCGATCTATAATTCACCCCTCCACTTT.

In this sample, this clonotype turned up a few times. A much larger clone lies a single base off, so this may be a read error. The chain uses TRBV7-2 and TRBJ2-7; the match to TRBD1 covers 12 bases. CDR1 is SGHTA and CDR2 is FQGNSA in the germline V gene. With 5 bases clipped from V and 5 bases from J, the junction kept 7 bases outside the gene matches. The CDR3 sequence is 15 residues long. CDR3 amino acids: CASSQGQGARNEQYF. The CDR3 nucleotides read TGTGCCAGCAGCCAGGGACAGGGGGCCAGGAACGAGCAGTACTTC.

This clonotype was seen more than once but under ten times. The chain has TRBV29-1 and TRBJ2-3; 10 positions match TRBD2. The ends lost 8 bases at V and 0 bases at J; junction bases unmatched: 5. This CDR3 has 14 residues. Germline values: CDR1 SQVTM, CDR2 ANQGSEA. CDR3 sequence reads: CSFGLAASTDTQYF. CDR3 coding DNA: TGCAGCTTTGGACTAGCGGCAAGCACAGATACGCAGTATTTT.

This chain links TRBV15 with TRBJ2-5; TRBD2 matches 16 bases. V lost 2 bases to trimming and J lost 4 bases; unmatched junction nucleotides: 16. The CDR3 is 21 amino acids. The germline V gene encodes CDR1 LNHNV and CDR2 YYDKDF (reference sequence). The CDR3 DNA reads as TGTGCCACCAGCAGACCTCGGGAGACTGGGACTAGCGGGAGGGTAGGAGAGACCCAGTACTTC. It yields the protein CATSRPRETGTSGRVGETQYF.

This chain joins TRBV28 and TRBJ1-2; D remains ambiguous. V lost 7 bases to trimming and J lost 6 bases, with 15 bases between them. This CDR3 has 13 residues. CDR1 MDHEN and CDR2 SYDVKM come from the germline V gene. The CDR3 sequence is CASTTPYGDGYTF. CDR3 coding DNA: TGTGCCAGCACGACACCTTACGGAGATGGCTACACCTTC.

V usage is TRBV10-3 and J usage is TRBJ1-1; 10 nucleotides line up with TRBD1. Trimming at V came to 5 bases and at J to 4 bases, leaving 7 bases not matched to a gene. This CDR3 has 15 amino acids. Germline-derived CDR1 and CDR2 are ENHRY and SYGVKD. The CDR3 sequence: CAISRQGAVPTEAFF. CDR3 sequence (DNA): TGTGCCATCAGTAGACAGGGGGCTGTTCCCACTGAAGCTTTCTTT.

This rearrangement joins TRBV11-2 to TRBJ2-5; D may match TRBD1 or TRBD2 (5 bases each). The CDR3 extends over 13 amino acids. V lost 6 bases to trimming and J lost 5 bases, with 13 bases between them. CDR1 SGHAT and CDR2 FQNNGV come from the germline V gene. The CDR3 protein is CASRTGAGETQYF. The CDR3 bases are TGTGCCAGCAGAACCGGGGCGGGTGAGACCCAGTACTTC.

Note on this clonotype: This could be a read error, since a much larger clone is one nucleotide away. J is TRBJ2-7 and V is TRBV10-2; possibly TRBD1 for D (6 bases). Per the germline V gene, CDR1 is WSHSY and CDR2 is SAAADI. The CDR3 consists of 14 residues. The CDR3 DNA reads TGTGCCAGCAGTGAAGCATCGGGGCAGGGGGAGCAGTACTTC. This encodes CASSEASGQGEQYF.

This clonotype was detected only a few times. This chain uses TRBV7-2 with TRBJ2-1; 8 bases map to TRBD2. Germline CDR1 is SGHTA and CDR2 is FQGNSA. V was pared by 10 bases and J by 7 bases, with 21 bases of the junction left unmatched. This CDR3 comprises 17 residues. The CDR3 DNA reads TGTGCCACCATGCTTGGGAGCGGGAGAGGGGGTGGGAATGAGCAGTTCTTC. It specifies CATMLGSGRGGGNEQFF.

About this clonotype itself: One end of the junction does not line up with germline, which may come from a read error. The chain uses TRBV25-1 and TRBJ1-6; TRBD1 is a possible D gene (5 bases). Germline V lookup: CDR1 MGHDK, CDR2 SYGVNS. This CDR3 comprises 17 residues. CDR3 region: CACSVVGVRSYNSPLHF. CDR3 DNA: TGTGCCTGCAGCGTTGTGGGGGTACGCTCCTATAATTCACCCCTCCACTTT.

This chain joins TRBV7-9 and TRBJ1-2; D uncertain. Trimming took 1 base from V and 8 from J, leaving 14 bases between them. The CDR3 is 14 amino acids. CDR1 and CDR2 (germline): SEHNR, FQNEAQ (reference sequence). CDR3 bases: TGTGCCAGCAGCTTAGAGGCGGCGGCGCGAGGCTACACCTTC. This encodes CASSLEAAARGYTF.

A note on this clonotype: A much larger clone is a single base away; this may be a read error. This rearrangement joins TRBV2 to TRBJ2-7, with 9 bases identical to TRBD1. In germline, CDR1 is SNHLY, CDR2 FYNNEI. V lost 7 bases to trimming and J lost 3 bases; unmatched junction nucleotides: 7. This CDR3 is built from 14 residues. CDR3 loop: CASTIRQGVYEQYF. In DNA form, the CDR3 reads TGTGCCAGCACCATCAGACAGGGGGTCTACGAGCAGTACTTC.

This clonotype was picked up many times. The J gene is TRBJ2-7, the V gene TRBV9; D gene ambiguous. V was clipped by 7 bases and J by 1 base, with 9 bases between them. CDR1 and CDR2 (germline): SGDLS, YYNGEE. The CDR3 totals 12 residues. CDR3 sequence: CASPARSYEQYF. Written as DNA, the CDR3 is TGTGCCAGCCCAGCTCGGTCCTACGAGCAGTACTTC.

This clonotype has a count of ten or more. The rearrangement uses TRBV20-1 and TRBJ1-3, with unresolved D. CDR3 length: 16 residues. V was shortened by 0 bases and J by 9 bases, with 21 bases between the two germline ends. The germline CDR1 and CDR2 sequences are DFQATT and SNEGSKA (reference sequence). CDR3 residues: CSARDLFGRTLCTIYF. The CDR3 DNA follows: TGCAGTGCTAGAGATCTATTCGGACGGACGTTGTGCACCATATATTTT.

The genes are TRBV18 and TRBJ2-5; the match to TRBD2 covers 10 bases. The V and J ends lost 4 bases and 3 bases, in that order; junction bases with no gene match: 11. Germline V gene data show CDR1 as KGHSH and CDR2 as LQKENI. The CDR3 totals 17 residues. CDR3 DNA sequence: TGTGCCAGCTCACAAGTTTCTCTAGCGGGAGAGGAAGAGACCCAGTACTTC. Translation gives CASSQVSLAGEEETQYF.

This clonotype has ten or more counts. CDR3 residues: CASSLESENQETQYF. The CDR3 DNA follows: TGTGCCAGCAGCTTAGAGTCCGAGAACCAAGAGACCCAGTACTTC. This rearrangement joins TRBV5-6 to TRBJ2-5; no clear D. This CDR3 comprises 15 residues. V was trimmed by 2 bases and J by 0 bases, leaving 11 bases between them. Germline loops: CDR1 SGHDT, CDR2 YYEEEE. The variable domain in full, completed from reference TRBV5-6 and TRBJ2-5, reads DAGVTQSPTHLIKTRGQQVTLRCSPKSGHDTVSWYQQALGQGPQFIFQYYEEEERQRGNFPDRFSGHQFPNYSSELNVNALLLGDSALYLCASSLESENQETQYFGPGTRLLVL.

The table lists this clonotype with many counts. V usage is TRBV19 and J usage is TRBJ1-4; 7 bases are shared with TRBD1. Germline CDR1 LNHDA, CDR2 SQIVND (reference sequence). The V gene end was trimmed by 3 bases and the J gene end by 2 bases; junction bases not matched to a gene: 6. The CDR3 loop spans 16 amino acids. The CDR3 loop reads CASSIDRAITNEKLFF. CDR3 DNA sequence: TGTGCCAGTAGTATTGACAGGGCGATTACTAATGAAAAACTGTTTTTT.

The chain couples TRBV7-3 to TRBJ1-2; D unresolved. Per the germline V gene, CDR1 is SGHTA and CDR2 is FQGTGA. V lost 5 bases and J 4 bases, leaving 17 bases between the germline ends. This CDR3 has 15 residues. For the CDR3, the DNA is TGTGCCAGCAGCGTTGAGAGGGCAGGCCGCTATGGCTACACCTTC. Its translation is CASSVERAGRYGYTF.

The rearrangement joins TRBV19 to TRBJ1-1; TRBD1 aligns across 8 bases. The CDR3 covers 12 residues. Unmatched junction bases numbered 4, after V lost 5 bases and J lost 8 bases. Germline assignment: CDR1 LNHDA and CDR2 SQIVND (reference sequence). The CDR3 protein is CASSPGDREAFF. The CDR3 bases are TGTGCCAGTAGTCCAGGGGACAGGGAAGCTTTCTTT.

V usage is TRBV7-2 and J usage is TRBJ1-1; tentative D call: TRBD1 (6 bases). The length of the CDR3 is 13 residues. V was cut by 3 bases and J by 7 bases, with 12 bases left in between. CDR1 is SGHTA, CDR2 FQGNSA, per germline. DNA of the CDR3: TGTGCCAGCAGCTTCACGGGACACAGTGAAGCTTTCTTT. It translates to CASSFTGHSEAFF.

The table lists this clonotype with many counts. The V call is TRBV6-5, the J call TRBJ1-5, with 10 bases matching TRBD1. J was trimmed by 9 bases and V by 0 bases; bases with no gene match: 5. This CDR3 is built from 15 residues. The germline V gene encodes CDR1 MNHEY and CDR2 SVGAGI. The CDR3 region has the DNA TGTGCCAGCAGTTACTCGGGACAGGGGTCCCTGCCCCAGCATTTT. It encodes CASSYSGQGSLPQHF.